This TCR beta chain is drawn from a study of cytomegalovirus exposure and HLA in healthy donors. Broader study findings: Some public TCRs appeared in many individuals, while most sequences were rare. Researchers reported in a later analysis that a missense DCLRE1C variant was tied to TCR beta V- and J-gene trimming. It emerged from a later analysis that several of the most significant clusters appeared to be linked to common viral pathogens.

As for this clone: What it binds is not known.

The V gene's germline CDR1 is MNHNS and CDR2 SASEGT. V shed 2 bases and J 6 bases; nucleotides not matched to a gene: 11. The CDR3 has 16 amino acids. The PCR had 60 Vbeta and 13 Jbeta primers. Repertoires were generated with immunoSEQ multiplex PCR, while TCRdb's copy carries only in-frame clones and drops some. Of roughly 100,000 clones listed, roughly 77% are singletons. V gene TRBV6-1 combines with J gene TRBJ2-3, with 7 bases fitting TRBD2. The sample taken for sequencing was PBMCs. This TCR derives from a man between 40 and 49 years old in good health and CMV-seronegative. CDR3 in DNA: TGTGCCAGCAGTGAAAGGGCGGGGGTCGCCCGGGATACGCAGTATTTT. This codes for CASSERAGVARDTQYF.